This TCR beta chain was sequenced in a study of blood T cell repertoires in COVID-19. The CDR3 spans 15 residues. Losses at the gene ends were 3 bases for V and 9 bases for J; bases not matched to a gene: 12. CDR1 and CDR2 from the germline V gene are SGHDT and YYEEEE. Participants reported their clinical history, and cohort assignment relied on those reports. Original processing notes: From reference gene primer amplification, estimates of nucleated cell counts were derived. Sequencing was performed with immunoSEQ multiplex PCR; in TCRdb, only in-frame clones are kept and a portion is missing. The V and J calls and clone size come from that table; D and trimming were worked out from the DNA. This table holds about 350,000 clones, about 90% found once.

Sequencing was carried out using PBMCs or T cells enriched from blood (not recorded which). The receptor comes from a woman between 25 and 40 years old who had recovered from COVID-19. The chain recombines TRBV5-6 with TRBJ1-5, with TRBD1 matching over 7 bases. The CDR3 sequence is CASSSRTGSVGPQHF. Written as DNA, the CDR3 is TGTGCCAGCAGCTCTCGGACAGGTAGCGTTGGGCCCCAGCATTTT.